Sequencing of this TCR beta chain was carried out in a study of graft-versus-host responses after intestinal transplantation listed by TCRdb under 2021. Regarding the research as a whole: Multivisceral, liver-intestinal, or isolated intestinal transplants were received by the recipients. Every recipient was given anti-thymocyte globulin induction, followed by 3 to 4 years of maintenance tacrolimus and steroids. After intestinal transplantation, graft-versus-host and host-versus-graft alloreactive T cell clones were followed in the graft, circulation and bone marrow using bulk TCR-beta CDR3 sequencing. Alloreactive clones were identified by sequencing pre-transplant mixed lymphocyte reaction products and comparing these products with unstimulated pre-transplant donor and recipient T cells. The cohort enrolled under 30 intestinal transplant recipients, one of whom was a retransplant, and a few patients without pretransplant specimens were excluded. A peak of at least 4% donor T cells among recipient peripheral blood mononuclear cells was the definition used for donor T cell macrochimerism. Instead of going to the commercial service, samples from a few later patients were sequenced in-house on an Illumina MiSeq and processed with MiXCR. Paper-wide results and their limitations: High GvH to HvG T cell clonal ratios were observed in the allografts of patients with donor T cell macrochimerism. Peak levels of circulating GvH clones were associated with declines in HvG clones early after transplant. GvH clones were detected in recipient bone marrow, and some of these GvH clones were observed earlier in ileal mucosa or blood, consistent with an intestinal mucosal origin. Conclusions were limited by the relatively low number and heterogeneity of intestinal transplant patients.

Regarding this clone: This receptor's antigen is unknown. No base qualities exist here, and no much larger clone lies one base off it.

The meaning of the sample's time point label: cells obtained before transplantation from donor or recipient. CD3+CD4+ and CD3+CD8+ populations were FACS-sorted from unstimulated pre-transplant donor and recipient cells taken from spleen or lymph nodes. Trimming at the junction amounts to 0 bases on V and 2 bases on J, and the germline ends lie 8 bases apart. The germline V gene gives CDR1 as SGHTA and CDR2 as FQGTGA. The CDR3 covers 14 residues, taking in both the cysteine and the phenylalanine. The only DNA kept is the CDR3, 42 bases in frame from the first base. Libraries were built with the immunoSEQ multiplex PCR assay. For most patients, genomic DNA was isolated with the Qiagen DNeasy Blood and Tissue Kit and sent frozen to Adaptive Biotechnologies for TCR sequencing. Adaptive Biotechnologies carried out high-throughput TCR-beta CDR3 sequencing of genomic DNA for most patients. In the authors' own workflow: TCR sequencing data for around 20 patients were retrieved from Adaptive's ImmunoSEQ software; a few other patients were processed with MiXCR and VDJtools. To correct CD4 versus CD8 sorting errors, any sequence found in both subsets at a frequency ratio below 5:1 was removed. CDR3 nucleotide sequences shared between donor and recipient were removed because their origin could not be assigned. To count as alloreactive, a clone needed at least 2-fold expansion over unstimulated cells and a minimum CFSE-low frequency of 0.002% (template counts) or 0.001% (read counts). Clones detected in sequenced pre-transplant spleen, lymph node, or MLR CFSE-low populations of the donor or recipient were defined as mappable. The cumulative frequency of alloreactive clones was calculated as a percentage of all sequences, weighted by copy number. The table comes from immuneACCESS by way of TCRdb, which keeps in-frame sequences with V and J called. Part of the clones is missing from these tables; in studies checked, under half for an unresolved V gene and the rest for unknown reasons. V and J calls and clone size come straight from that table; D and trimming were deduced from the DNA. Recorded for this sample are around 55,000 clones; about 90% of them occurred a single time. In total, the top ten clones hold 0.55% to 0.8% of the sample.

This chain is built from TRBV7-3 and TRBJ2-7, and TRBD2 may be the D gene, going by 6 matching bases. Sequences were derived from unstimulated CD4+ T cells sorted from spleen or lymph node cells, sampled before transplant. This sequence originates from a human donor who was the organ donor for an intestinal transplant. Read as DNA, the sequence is TGTGCCAGCAGCTTAACGCCGGGGGCCTACGAGCAGTACTTC. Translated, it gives CASSLTPGAYEQYF.